This T cell receptor beta chain was recorded in a study of T cell responses to AZD1222 COVID-19 vaccine. Study results and limitations: The sample set comprised mostly white British donors with more females, and clonal diversity was possibly underestimated. The span of vaccine-associated CD4 TCRs extended across spike, with dominance at 160-218 and 743-854.

The sample holds one count of this clone. Its specificity is unknown. CDR3 length: 15 residues. V gave up 5 bases and J gave up 4 bases, with 14 bases separating them. In germline, CDR1 is MDHEN, CDR2 SYDVKM. The protocol was immunoSEQ multiplex PCR, while the TCRdb copy is restricted to in-frame clones and leaves out a portion. The sample lists some 150,000 clones; 88% were seen once. Pooling was applied to second doses at about 4 or about 12 weeks. The chain joins TRBV28 to TRBJ1-4; maybe TRBD1 (6 bases). Sequenced material: peripheral blood, taken 28 days after the second AZD1222 dose. The clonotype comes from an adult who received the AZD1222 COVID-19 vaccine. CDR3 loop: CASSAQGRVNEKLFF. DNA of the CDR3: TGTGCCAGCAGTGCCCAGGGGAGGGTTAATGAAAAACTGTTTTTT.